The 6 T cell receptor beta chains given below trace back to one sample, sequenced in a study of blood T cell repertoires in COVID-19 (dated by TCRdb to 2018 to 2021). Receptor amplification or capture employed the immunoSEQ multiplex PCR assay. The source is immuneACCESS, and TCRdb retained only in-frame sequences with V and J called. Part of the clones is not carried over; for the studies checked, unresolved V genes explain less than half of this, and the remainder is unexplained. The sample profile shows approximately 180,000 clones; about 85% of them were found once. Roughly 9.2% of the sample rests with the top ten. The sequencing sample was made of peripheral blood. These receptors came from a woman older than 75 with acute or convalescent COVID-19.

The V call is TRBV7-8, the J call TRBJ1-1; D ambiguous. Per germline, CDR1 SGHVS and CDR2 FQNEAQ. This CDR3 has 13 residues. The germline V and J ends were trimmed by 5 bases and 4 bases, with 11 bases remaining between them. The CDR3 region has the DNA TGTGCCAGCAGCCCTACGGTCTCCACTGAAGCTTTCTTT. Translated: CASSPTVSTEAFF.

The J gene is TRBJ1-3, the V gene TRBV5-1; 8 nucleotides match TRBD1. Germline-derived CDR1 and CDR2 are SGHRS and YFSETQ. V lost 3 bases, J lost 3 bases, and 2 bases stayed unmatched. This CDR3 has 14 residues. Here the CDR3 reads CASSSGTGGNTIYF. CDR3 sequence (DNA): TGCGCCAGCAGCTCCGGGACAGGTGGAAACACCATATATTTT.

The rearrangement links TRBV5-4 to TRBJ2-7; D gene unclear. From germline, CDR1 is SGHNT and CDR2 YYREEE (reference sequence). The CDR3 spans 11 residues. V gave up 4 bases and J gave up 6 bases, with 8 bases separating them. Here the CDR3 reads CASSLYSEQYF. DNA of the CDR3: TGTGCCAGCAGCCTATACTCCGAGCAGTACTTC.

The CDR3 region is CASSPRQGSTGELFF. The CDR3 nucleotides read TGCGCCAGCAGTCCTCGACAGGGGAGCACCGGGGAGCTGTTTTTT. The genes are TRBV5-1 and TRBJ2-2; 8 positions match TRBD1. V was pared by 5 bases and J by 4 bases, with 7 bases of the junction left unmatched. CDR1 and CDR2 (germline): SGHRS, YFSETQ. The CDR3 is made up of 15 amino acids.

The chain has TRBV5-4 and TRBJ1-3; D is unresolved. V dropped 0 bases and J dropped 9 bases, with 16 bases sitting between them. CDR1 is SGHNT and CDR2 is YYREEE in the germline V gene (reference sequence). The CDR3 loop spans 15 amino acids. The chain's CDR3 is CASSLADPLGGTIYF. The CDR3 DNA reads as TGTGCCAGCAGCTTGGCGGATCCCCTAGGAGGCACCATATATTTT.

The V gene is TRBV7-2, the J gene TRBJ1-2; D is possibly TRBD1 (5 bases). Trimming pared 2 bases from V and 3 bases from J, leaving 7 bases between. The V gene's germline CDR1 is SGHTA and CDR2 FQGNSA. CDR3 length: 13 residues. CDR3 DNA sequence: TGTGCCAGCAGCTTATGGGGGGACTATGGCTACACCTTC. It translates to CASSLWGDYGYTF.